These 12 T cell receptor beta chains came from one sample sequenced in a study of CD8+ T cells in alopecia areata. The treatment denotes: oral pan-JAK inhibitor, 5-10 mg twice daily. Sequencing used cDNA as its template, made by extracting RNA and reverse transcribing it. Assay: immunoSEQ multiplex PCR; the TCRdb copy retains only in-frame clones and omits some. This sample has 200,000 to 250,000 clones, with around 57% found just once. The sample in question was CD4+ T cells sorted from blood, obtained at week 4, from a patient treated with tofacitinib. These receptor sequences come from a human donor with alopecia areata.

This chain uses TRBV10-3 with TRBJ2-6; 7 bases agree with TRBD2. CDR3 length equals 15 residues. V was pared by 3 bases and J by 4 bases, with 3 bases of the junction left unmatched. The V gene's germline CDR1 is ENHRY and CDR2 SYGVKD. CDR3 amino acids: CAISDGGTGANVLTF. The CDR3 DNA reads as TGTGCCATCAGTGACGGGGGGACCGGGGCCAACGTCCTGACTTTC.

This clone occurred a few times. V and J are TRBV6-1 and TRBJ2-4; D is undetermined. This CDR3 is 19 amino acids long. Germline V gives CDR1 MNHNS, CDR2 SASEGT. With 2 bases removed from V and 0 bases from J, the gap between germline ends came to 20 bases. As DNA, the CDR3 is TGTGCCAGCAGTGAATTGCGCCTCGACCCCTTCTTAGCCAAAAACATTCAGTACTTC. It specifies CASSELRLDPFLAKNIQYF.

This clone was seen a few times. This chain uses TRBV7-9 with TRBJ2-7; 9 nucleotides agree with TRBD2. The length of the CDR3 is 16 residues. The trim removed 2 bases at V and 2 bases at J, leaving 7 bases unmatched. CDR1 is SEHNR and CDR2 is FQNEAQ in the germline V gene (reference sequence). Written as DNA, the CDR3 is TGTGCCAGCAGCTTAATCGTTGGCGGGGGGGCCTACGAGCAGTACTTC. Translation: CASSLIVGGGAYEQYF.

This clone has just one count. V and J are TRBV5-4 and TRBJ2-5; D remains ambiguous. CDR3 length: 14 amino acids. V dropped 4 bases and J dropped 4 bases, with 14 bases sitting between them. The V gene's germline CDR1 is SGHNT and CDR2 YYREEE (reference sequence). CDR3 region: CASSLRSKGETQYF. CDR3 bases: TGTGCCAGCAGCCTCCGGTCTAAGGGAGAGACCCAGTACTTC.

This CDR3 reads CASSQDAREGADNEQFF. The CDR3, as DNA: TGCGCCAGCAGCCAAGACGCCAGAGAGGGGGCAGACAATGAGCAGTTCTTC. The chain carries TRBV4-3 and TRBJ2-1, with 7 bases fitting TRBD1. This CDR3 is 17 amino acids long. J gave up 5 bases and V 0 bases, and 10 bases lay outside the gene matches. Germline values: CDR1 LGHNA, CDR2 YSLEER.

The chain combines TRBV27 with TRBJ2-3, with 12 bases lining up with TRBD2. V lost 4 bases, J lost 6 bases, and 8 bases stayed unmatched. The V gene's germline CDR1 is MNHEY and CDR2 SMNVEV (reference sequence). This CDR3 is built from 16 residues. This chain's CDR3 is CASSSRPGTSGDTQYF. CDR3 coding DNA: TGTGCCAGCAGTTCCAGACCCGGGACTAGCGGGGATACGCAGTATTTT.

The CDR3 DNA reads as TGCGCCAGCAGCCAAGATCAGGCGGGCGCGGGGGGGCAACAAGAGACCCAGTACTTC. Translated, it gives CASSQDQAGAGGQQETQYF. V usage is TRBV4-3 and J usage is TRBJ2-5; TRBD2 aligns across 9 bases. The CDR3 contains 19 residues. Germline CDR1 is LGHNA and CDR2 is YSLEER. The V segment lost 0 bases and the J segment 2 bases; nucleotides outside the gene matches: 13.

The chain carries TRBV13 and TRBJ2-2, with D possibly being TRBD2 (6 bases). This CDR3 has 13 residues. The germline CDR1 and CDR2 sequences are PRHDT and FYEKMQ (reference sequence). The V end lost 6 bases, the J end lost 6 bases, and 11 bases lay between the germline ends. CDR3 amino acids: CASSFRLAGELFF. The CDR3 nucleotides are TGTGCCAGCAGTTTCAGACTAGCCGGGGAGCTGTTTTTT.

This clone was seen ten or more times. The V gene is TRBV4-3, the J gene TRBJ1-2; D gene unclear. The CDR3 loop spans 14 amino acids. Germline V gene sequence: CDR1 LGHNA, CDR2 YSLEER. V shed 4 bases and J shed 5 bases, with 14 bases lying between them. CDR3 region: CASSPEDPSYGYTF. CDR3 DNA sequence: TGCGCCAGCAGCCCCGAAGACCCTTCGTATGGCTACACCTTC.

The genes are TRBV6-1 and TRBJ2-1; no definite D call. The CDR3 runs to 12 residues. CDR1 is MNHNS and CDR2 is SASEGT in the germline V gene. V lost 0 bases and J lost 9, with 6 bases in between. Here the CDR3 reads CASSEADSEQFF. The DNA of the CDR3 is TGTGCCAGCAGTGAAGCCGACTCTGAGCAGTTCTTC.

The chain employs TRBV30 and TRBJ1-3; D remains unclear. V was pared by 4 bases and J by 0 bases, with 13 bases between. Per the germline V gene, CDR1 is GTSNPN and CDR2 is SVGIG (reference sequence). The CDR3 contains 15 residues. CDR3 protein: CAWNSGGNSGNTIYF. Here the CDR3 DNA reads TGTGCCTGGAACAGTGGAGGGAACTCTGGAAACACCATATATTTT.

J is TRBJ1-1 and V is TRBV5-1, with 8 bases identical to TRBD1. The germline gives CDR1 SGHRS, CDR2 YFSETQ. V was pared by 7 bases and J by 1 base, with 3 bases of the junction left unmatched. This CDR3 has 13 residues. For the CDR3, the DNA is TGCGCCAGCGTTGGACAGGGGAACACTGAAGCTTTCTTT. Amino acids: CASVGQGNTEAFF.